Listed below are T cell receptor beta chains from one sample, sequenced in a study of OX40 agonist ivuxolimab in advanced cancers. Some clones are missing from TCRdb's copy, which holds only in-frame ones; the method was immunoSEQ multiplex PCR. The table lists 9,500 to 15,000 clones, roughly four fifths of them singletons. The sample in question was CD4+ or CD8+ T cells sorted from blood, obtained in a trial of the OX40 agonist ivuxolimab. Receptors were obtained from an adult with an advanced solid tumor such as melanoma, head and neck, liver or kidney cancer. Each CDR3 is given with its conserved first and last residue. D genes are given only for firm matches. Some rows have no size entry. The others give once, few or many, or a class for an expanded clone.

size: .
length: 16
D: TRBD1
J: TRBJ2-3
V: TRBV4-3
CDR3: CASSQELGGGQITQYF
DNA: TGCGCCAGCAGCCAAGAACTAGGGGGCGGTCAGATTACGCAGTATTTT

size: few
length: 11
D: .
J: TRBJ1-2
V: TRBV5-5
CDR3: CASSSSFGYTF
DNA: TGTGCCAGCAGCTCATCATTCGGCTACACCTTC

size: once
length: 12
D: .
J: TRBJ2-3
V: TRBV29-1
CDR3: CSVEERVDTQYF
DNA: TGCAGCGTTGAAGAAAGGGTAGATACGCAGTATTTT

size: .
length: 16
D: .
J: TRBJ1-5
V: TRBV13
CDR3: CASSLGLTELNQPQHF
DNA: TGTGCCAGCAGCTTAGGCCTAACAGAACTCAATCAGCCCCAGCATTTT

size: .
length: 13
D: .
J: TRBJ2-7
V: TRBV27
CDR3: CASSYRDNYEQYF
DNA: TGTGCCAGCAGTTACCGGGACAATTACGAGCAGTACTTC

size: .
length: 16
D: .
J: TRBJ1-1
V: TRBV4-2
CDR3: CASSYGVLAANTEAFF
DNA: TGTGCCAGCAGCTACGGGGTTTTGGCGGCGAACACTGAAGCTTTCTTT

size: once
length: 14
D: TRBD2
J: TRBJ2-1
V: TRBV30
CDR3: CAWSGAGGGYEQFF
DNA: TGTGCCTGGAGTGGGGCGGGAGGGGGCTATGAGCAGTTCTTC

size: .
length: 17
D: TRBD1
J: TRBJ1-2
V: TRBV7-8
CDR3: CASSFVDRGLLNYGYTF
DNA: TGTGCCAGCAGCTTTGTGGACAGGGGGCTTCTAAACTATGGCTACACCTTC

size: few
length: 11
D: .
J: TRBJ2-5
V: TRBV7-9
CDR3: CASSSYETQYF
DNA: TGTGCCAGCAGCTCCTACGAGACCCAGTACTTC

size: once
length: 12
D: TRBD1
J: TRBJ1-1
V: TRBV5-4
CDR3: CASSLRGTEAFF
DNA: TGTGCCAGCAGCCTCAGGGGGACTGAAGCTTTCTTT

size: .
length: 17
D: TRBD1
J: TRBJ1-5
V: TRBV15
CDR3: CATSRVVGQGASQPQHF
DNA: TGTGCCACCAGCAGAGTAGTAGGACAGGGGGCATCTCAGCCCCAGCATTTT

size: .
length: 14
D: .
J: TRBJ2-1
V: TRBV7-4
CDR3: CASSLDWAGNEQFF
DNA: TGTGCCAGCAGCTTAGACTGGGCAGGCAATGAGCAGTTCTTC

size: .
length: 14
D: .
J: TRBJ1-1
V: TRBV6-1
CDR3: CASSEAKQISEAFF
DNA: TGTGCCAGCAGTGAAGCCAAACAGATATCTGAAGCTTTCTTT

size: .
length: 14
D: .
J: TRBJ2-1
V: TRBV5-1
CDR3: CASKYTGSYNEQFF
DNA: TGCGCCAGCAAATATACAGGCTCCTACAATGAGCAGTTCTTC

size: once
length: 14
D: .
J: TRBJ1-2
V: TRBV9
CDR3: CASSSPGSEYGYTF
DNA: TGTGCCAGCAGCTCCCCTGGCAGCGAGTATGGCTACACCTTC

size: few
length: 15
D: .
J: TRBJ1-5
V: TRBV7-9
CDR3: CASSPTGPGNQPQHF
DNA: TGTGCCAGCAGCCCAACTGGCCCGGGGAATCAGCCCCAGCATTTT

size: .
length: 16
D: .
J: TRBJ2-6
V: TRBV6-1
CDR3: CASSGWGKAGANVLTF
DNA: TGTGCCAGCAGTGGGTGGGGAAAAGCTGGGGCCAACGTCCTGACTTTC

size: .
length: 15
D: .
J: TRBJ1-1
V: TRBV27
CDR3: CASHFGLGLGTEAFF
DNA: TGTGCCAGCCACTTTGGACTCGGGTTGGGGACTGAAGCTTTCTTT

size: .
length: 15
D: TRBD1
J: TRBJ2-7
V: TRBV10-3
CDR3: CAISETGTVNYEQYF
DNA: TGTGCCATCAGTGAAACCGGGACAGTGAACTACGAGCAGTACTTC

size: .
length: 16
D: TRBD1
J: TRBJ2-5
V: TRBV27
CDR3: CASSFYDRGQRETQYF
DNA: TGTGCCAGCAGTTTCTACGACAGGGGGCAAAGGGAGACCCAGTACTTC

size: .
length: 14
D: TRBD1
J: TRBJ1-2
V: TRBV5-5
CDR3: CASSLGDRDYGYTF
DNA: TGTGCCAGCAGCTTGGGGGACAGGGACTATGGCTACACCTTC

size: .
length: 13
D: .
J: TRBJ2-3
V: TRBV27
CDR3: CASSLLDARTQYF
DNA: TGTGCCAGCAGTCTCCTGGACGCACGTACGCAGTATTTT

size: .
length: 14
D: .
J: TRBJ2-1
V: TRBV11-1
CDR3: CASSLNDGPNEQFF
DNA: TGTGCCAGCAGCCTAAATGACGGGCCGAATGAGCAGTTCTTC

size: .
length: 13
D: TRBD1
J: TRBJ1-2
V: TRBV10-2
CDR3: CASSPGQGKGYTF
DNA: TGCGCCAGCAGCCCGGGACAGGGGAAGGGCTACACCTTC

size: .
length: 13
D: TRBD1
J: TRBJ2-7
V: TRBV27
CDR3: CASRDRDRVKQYF
DNA: TGTGCCAGCAGGGACCGGGACAGGGTCAAGCAGTACTTC

size: .
length: 11
D: .
J: TRBJ2-7
V: TRBV28
CDR3: CASSLANEQYF
DNA: TGTGCCAGCAGTTTAGCGAACGAGCAGTACTTC

size: .
length: 15
D: .
J: TRBJ2-7
V: TRBV7-9
CDR3: CASSLPGRSSYEQYF
DNA: TGTGCCAGCAGCTTACCGGGACGGAGCTCCTACGAGCAGTACTTC

size: .
length: 15
D: TRBD1
J: TRBJ2-7
V: TRBV5-8
CDR3: CASSSGTGGAYEQYF
DNA: TGTGCCAGCAGCTCCGGGACAGGGGGCGCCTACGAGCAGTACTTC

size: once
length: 15
D: TRBD1
J: TRBJ2-5
V: TRBV18
CDR3: CASPPPGQGGETQYF
DNA: TGTGCCAGCCCACCACCGGGACAGGGAGGTGAGACCCAGTACTTC

size: .
length: 14
D: .
J: TRBJ1-2
V: TRBV4-3
CDR3: CASSPATEAYGYTF
DNA: TGCGCCAGCAGCCCCGCGACGGAGGCATATGGCTACACCTTC

size: few
length: 13
D: .
J: TRBJ1-4
V: TRBV7-2
CDR3: CASTRDNYEKLFF
DNA: TGTGCCAGCACCAGGGACAATTATGAAAAACTGTTTTTT

size: once
length: 15
D: .
J: TRBJ2-7
V: TRBV28
CDR3: CASSLGRAVVYEQYF
DNA: TGTGCCAGCAGTTTGGGTAGGGCAGTGGTATACGAGCAGTACTTC

size: .
length: 14
D: .
J: TRBJ2-1
V: TRBV10-1
CDR3: CASSVTDRPTGQFF
DNA: TGCGCCAGCAGTGTGACCGACAGGCCGACGGGGCAGTTCTTC

size: .
length: 17
D: .
J: TRBJ1-2
V: TRBV27
CDR3: CASSLVPRGGLSYGYTF
DNA: TGTGCCAGCAGTTTAGTTCCTAGGGGGGGGTTGAGCTATGGCTACACCTTC

size: .
length: 20
D: .
J: TRBJ1-1
V: TRBV28
CDR3: CASSLRVIRDPRVGNTEAFF
DNA: TGTGCCAGCAGTTTAAGAGTGATTAGGGACCCCCGGGTCGGGAACACTGAAGCTTTCTTT

size: once
length: 16
D: .
J: TRBJ2-7
V: TRBV9
CDR3: CASSVGLGPSSYEQYF
DNA: TGTGCCAGCAGCGTAGGGCTGGGACCGTCGTCCTACGAGCAGTACTTC

size: .
length: 13
D: .
J: TRBJ1-5
V: TRBV30
CDR3: CAWGRDSNQPQHF
DNA: TGTGCCTGGGGAAGGGATAGCAATCAGCCCCAGCATTTT

size: .
length: 11
D: .
J: TRBJ2-2
V: TRBV7-9
CDR3: CASSFAGELFF
DNA: TGTGCCAGCAGCTTCGCCGGGGAGCTGTTTTTT

size: .
length: 17
D: TRBD1
J: TRBJ2-2
V: TRBV4-2
CDR3: CASSQDGDRGGSGELFF
DNA: TGTGCCAGCAGCCAAGATGGAGACAGGGGAGGATCCGGGGAGCTGTTTTTT

size: .
length: 19
D: TRBD2
J: TRBJ2-1
V: TRBV4-3
CDR3: CASSQEAGGLAGVNNEQFF
DNA: TGCGCCAGCAGCCAAGAGGCCGGAGGGCTAGCGGGGGTAAACAATGAGCAGTTCTTC